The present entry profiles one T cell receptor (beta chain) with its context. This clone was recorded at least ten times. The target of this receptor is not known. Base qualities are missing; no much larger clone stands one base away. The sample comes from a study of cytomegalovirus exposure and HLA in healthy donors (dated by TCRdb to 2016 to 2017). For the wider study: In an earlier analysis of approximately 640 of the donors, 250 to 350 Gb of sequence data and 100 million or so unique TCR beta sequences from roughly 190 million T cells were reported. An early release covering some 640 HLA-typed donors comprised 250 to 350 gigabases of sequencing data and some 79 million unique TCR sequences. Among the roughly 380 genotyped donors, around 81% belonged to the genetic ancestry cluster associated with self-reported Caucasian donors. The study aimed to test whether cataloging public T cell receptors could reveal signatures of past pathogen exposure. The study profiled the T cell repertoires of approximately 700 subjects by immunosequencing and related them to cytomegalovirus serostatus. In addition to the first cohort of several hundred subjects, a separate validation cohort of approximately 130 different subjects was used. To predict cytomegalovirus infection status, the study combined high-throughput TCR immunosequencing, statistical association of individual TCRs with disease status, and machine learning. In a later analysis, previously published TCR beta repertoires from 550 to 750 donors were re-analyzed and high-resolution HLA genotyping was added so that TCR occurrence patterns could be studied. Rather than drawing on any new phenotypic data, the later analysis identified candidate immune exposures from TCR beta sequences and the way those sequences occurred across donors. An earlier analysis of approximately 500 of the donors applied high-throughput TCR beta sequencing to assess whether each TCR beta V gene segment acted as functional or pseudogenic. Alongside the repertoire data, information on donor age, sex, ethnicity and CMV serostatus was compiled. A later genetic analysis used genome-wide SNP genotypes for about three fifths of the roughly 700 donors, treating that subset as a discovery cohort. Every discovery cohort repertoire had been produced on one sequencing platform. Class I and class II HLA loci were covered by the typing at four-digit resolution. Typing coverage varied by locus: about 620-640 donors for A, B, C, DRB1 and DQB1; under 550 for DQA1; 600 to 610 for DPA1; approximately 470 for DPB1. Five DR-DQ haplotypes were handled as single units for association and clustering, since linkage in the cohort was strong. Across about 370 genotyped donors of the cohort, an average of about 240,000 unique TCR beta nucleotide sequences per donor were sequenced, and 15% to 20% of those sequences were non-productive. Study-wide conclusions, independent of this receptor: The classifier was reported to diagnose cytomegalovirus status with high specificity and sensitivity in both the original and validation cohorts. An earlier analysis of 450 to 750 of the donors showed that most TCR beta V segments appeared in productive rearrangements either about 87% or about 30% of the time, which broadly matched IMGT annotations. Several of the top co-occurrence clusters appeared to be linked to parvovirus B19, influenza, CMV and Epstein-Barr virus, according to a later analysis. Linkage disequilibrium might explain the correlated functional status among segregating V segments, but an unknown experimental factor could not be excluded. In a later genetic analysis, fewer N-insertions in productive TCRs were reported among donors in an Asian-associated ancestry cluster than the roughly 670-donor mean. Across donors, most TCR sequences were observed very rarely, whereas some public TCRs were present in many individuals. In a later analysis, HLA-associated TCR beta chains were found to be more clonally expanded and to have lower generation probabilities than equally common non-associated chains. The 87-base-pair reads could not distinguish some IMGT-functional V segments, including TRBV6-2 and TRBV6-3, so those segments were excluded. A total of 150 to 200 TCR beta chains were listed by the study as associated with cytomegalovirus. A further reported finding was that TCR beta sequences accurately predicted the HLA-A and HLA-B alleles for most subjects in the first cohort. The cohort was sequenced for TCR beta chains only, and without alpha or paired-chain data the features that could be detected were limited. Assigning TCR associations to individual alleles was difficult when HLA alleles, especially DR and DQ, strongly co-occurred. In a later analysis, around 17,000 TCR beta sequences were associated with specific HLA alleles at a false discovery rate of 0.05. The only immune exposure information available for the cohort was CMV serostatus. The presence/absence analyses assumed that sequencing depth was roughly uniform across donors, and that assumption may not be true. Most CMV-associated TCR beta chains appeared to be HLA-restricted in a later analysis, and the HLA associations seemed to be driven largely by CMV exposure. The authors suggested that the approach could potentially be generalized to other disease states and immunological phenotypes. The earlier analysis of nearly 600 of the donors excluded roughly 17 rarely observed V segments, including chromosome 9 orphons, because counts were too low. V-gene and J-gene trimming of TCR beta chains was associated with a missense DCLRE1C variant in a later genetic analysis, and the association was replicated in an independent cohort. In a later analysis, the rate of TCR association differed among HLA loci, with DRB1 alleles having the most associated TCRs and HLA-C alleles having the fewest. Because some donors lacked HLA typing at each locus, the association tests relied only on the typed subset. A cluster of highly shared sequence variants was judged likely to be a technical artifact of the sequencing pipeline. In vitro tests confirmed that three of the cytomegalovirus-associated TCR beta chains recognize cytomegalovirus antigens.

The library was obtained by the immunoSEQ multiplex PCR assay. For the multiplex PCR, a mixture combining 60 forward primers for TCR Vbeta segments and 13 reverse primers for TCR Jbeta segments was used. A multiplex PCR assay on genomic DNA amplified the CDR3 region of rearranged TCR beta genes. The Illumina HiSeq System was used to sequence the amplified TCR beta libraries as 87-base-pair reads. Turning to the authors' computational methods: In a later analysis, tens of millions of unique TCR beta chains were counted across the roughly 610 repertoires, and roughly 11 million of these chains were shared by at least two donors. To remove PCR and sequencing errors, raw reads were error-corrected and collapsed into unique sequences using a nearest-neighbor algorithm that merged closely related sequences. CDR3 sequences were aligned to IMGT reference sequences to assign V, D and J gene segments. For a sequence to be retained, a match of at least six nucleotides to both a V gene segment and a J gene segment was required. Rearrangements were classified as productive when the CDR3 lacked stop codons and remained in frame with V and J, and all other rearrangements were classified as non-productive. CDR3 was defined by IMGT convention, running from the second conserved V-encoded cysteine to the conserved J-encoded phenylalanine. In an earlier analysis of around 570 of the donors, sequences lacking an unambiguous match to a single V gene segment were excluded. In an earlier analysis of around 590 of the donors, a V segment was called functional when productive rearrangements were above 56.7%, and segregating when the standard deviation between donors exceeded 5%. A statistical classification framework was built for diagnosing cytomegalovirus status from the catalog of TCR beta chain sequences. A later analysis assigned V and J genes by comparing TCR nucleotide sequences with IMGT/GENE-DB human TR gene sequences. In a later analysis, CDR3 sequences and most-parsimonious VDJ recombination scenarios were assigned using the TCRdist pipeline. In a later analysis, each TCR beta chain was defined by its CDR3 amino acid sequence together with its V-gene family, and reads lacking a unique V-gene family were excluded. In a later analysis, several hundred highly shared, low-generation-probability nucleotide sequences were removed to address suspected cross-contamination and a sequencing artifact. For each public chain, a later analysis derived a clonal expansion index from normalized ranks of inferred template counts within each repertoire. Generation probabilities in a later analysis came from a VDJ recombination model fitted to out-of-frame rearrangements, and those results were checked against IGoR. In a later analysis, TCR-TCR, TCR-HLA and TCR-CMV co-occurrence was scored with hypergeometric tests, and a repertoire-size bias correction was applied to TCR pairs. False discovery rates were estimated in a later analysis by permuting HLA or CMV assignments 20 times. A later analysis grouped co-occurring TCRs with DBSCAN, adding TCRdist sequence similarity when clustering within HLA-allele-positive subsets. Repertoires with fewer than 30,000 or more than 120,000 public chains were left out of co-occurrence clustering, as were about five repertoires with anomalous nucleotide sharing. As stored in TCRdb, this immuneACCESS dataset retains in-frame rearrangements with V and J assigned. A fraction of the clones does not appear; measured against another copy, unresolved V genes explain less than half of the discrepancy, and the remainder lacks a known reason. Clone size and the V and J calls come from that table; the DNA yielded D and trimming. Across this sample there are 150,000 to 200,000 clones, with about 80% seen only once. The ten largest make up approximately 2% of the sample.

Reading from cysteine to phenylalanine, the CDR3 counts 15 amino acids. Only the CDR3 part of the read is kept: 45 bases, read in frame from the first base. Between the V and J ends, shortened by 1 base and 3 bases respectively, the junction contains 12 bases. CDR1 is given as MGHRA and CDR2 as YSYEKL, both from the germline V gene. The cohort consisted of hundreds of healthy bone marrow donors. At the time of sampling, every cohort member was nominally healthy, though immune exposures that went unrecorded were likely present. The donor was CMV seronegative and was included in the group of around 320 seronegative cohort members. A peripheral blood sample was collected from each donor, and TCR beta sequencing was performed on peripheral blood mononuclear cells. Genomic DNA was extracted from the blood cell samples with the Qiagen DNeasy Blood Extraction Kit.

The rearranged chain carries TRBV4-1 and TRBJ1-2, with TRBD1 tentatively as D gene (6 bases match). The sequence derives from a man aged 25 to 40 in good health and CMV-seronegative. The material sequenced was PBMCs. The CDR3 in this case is CASSQVQGPYYGYTF. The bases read TGCGCCAGCAGCCAAGTCCAGGGGCCTTACTATGGCTACACCTTC.